This TCR beta chain was captured in a study of blood T cell repertoires in COVID-19. This CDR3 has 15 amino acids. Germline loops: CDR1 SGHAT, CDR2 FQNNGV. V shed 0 bases, J shed 5 bases, and the junction held 5 bases outside the gene matches. This clone was seen once. Only in-frame clones appear in the TCRdb table, and some are missing; sequencing was by immunoSEQ multiplex PCR. This table holds 210,000 or so clones, 86% found once. The source of this sequence is a woman aged 45-59 years in a cohort exposed to, infected with or recovered from COVID-19 (not recorded which). The chain has TRBV11-2 and TRBJ2-7; 9 positions agree with TRBD1. The sequenced sample was PBMCs or T cells enriched from blood (not recorded which). CDR3 nucleotide sequence: TGTGCCAGCAGCTTAGATTGGGGACAGGGCGACGAGCAGTACTTC. This codes for CASSLDWGQGDEQYF.